This T cell receptor (beta chain) was sequenced during a study of blood T cell repertoires in COVID-19. Looking at the study overall: Specimens from acute and convalescent COVID-19 originated in the United States, Italy and Spain. In each case, the material was cDNA or gDNA derived from T cells, B-cell-depleted T cells, or PBMCs.

The protocol was immunoSEQ multiplex PCR, while the TCRdb copy is restricted to in-frame clones and leaves out a portion. The top ten clones hold around 2.5% of a sample with some 80,000 clones, about nine tenths of them seen once. This clone was detected once. The CDR3 covers 16 residues. J lost 3 bases, V lost 6 bases, and 6 bases had no gene match. CDR1 KGHSH and CDR2 LQKENI come from the germline V gene. The sequenced material came from peripheral blood. This chain joins TRBV18 and TRBJ2-1, with TRBD2 identical over 12 bases. The receptor comes from a human donor in a cohort sampled during active COVID-19. The CDR3 region is CASSQTSGGNYNEQFF. In nucleotides, the CDR3 is TGTGCCAGCTCCCAGACTAGCGGGGGTAACTACAATGAGCAGTTCTTC. Supplemented by reference TRBV18 and TRBJ2-1, the full variable domain reads NAGVMQNPRHLVRRRGQEARLRCSPMKGHSHVYWYRQLPEEGLKFMVYLQKENIIDESGMPKERFSAEFPKEGPSILRIQQVVRGDSAAYFCASSQTSGGNYNEQFFGPGTRLTVL.